The text below deals with one TCR beta chain. Per germline, CDR1 MNHNS and CDR2 SASEGT. The J segment lost 2 bases and the V segment lost 3 bases, leaving 4 bases of the junction unmatched. The CDR3 consists of 15 residues. The record originates from a study of blood T cell repertoires in COVID-19. The repertoire was sequenced with immunoSEQ multiplex PCR; TCRdb's copy has only in-frame clones and lacks some. The table lists over 250,000 clones, around 87% of them singletons, with 2% to 3% in the top ten. The clonotype was recovered from a woman aged 45-65 years with acute or convalescent COVID-19. Input material: peripheral blood. V usage is TRBV6-1 and J usage is TRBJ1-3; 7 positions match TRBD1. The CDR3, as DNA: TGTGCCAGCAGTGACCGGGACAGCACTGGAAACACCATATATTTT. It codes for CASSDRDSTGNTIYF.